This TCR beta chain was captured by sequencing in a study of shared clonotypes between healthy human individuals. Study overall: The study used three CD4 naive, three CD4 memory, two CD8 naive and one CD8 memory plate per donor.

Measured with immunoSEQ multiplex PCR; TCRdb has only the in-frame clones, and not every one. The sample has over 950,000 clones; 60% to 80% are singletons. Germline V gene sequence: CDR1 SQVTM, CDR2 ANQGSEA. V gave up 5 bases and J gave up 0 bases; unmatched junction bases: 2. The CDR3 consists of 15 residues. Broader study findings: Having only a few donors restricted how much genetic and exposure-history diversity was captured.

To note about this clone: Its specificity is not known.

Material: memory CD4+ T cells from PBMCs. Subset defined: CD45RA-negative fraction. The rearrangement uses TRBV29-1 and TRBJ2-3; 13 bases align to TRBD2. The source of this sequence is a young man in good health. Some clones in this sample may be carry-over from other donors' samples. The CDR3 sequence: CSVQGLAGSTDTQYF. The CDR3 DNA is TGCAGCGTTCAGGGACTAGCGGGGAGCACAGATACGCAGTATTTT.